One sample yielded the 2 T cell receptor beta chains listed below, sequenced in a study of shared clonotypes between healthy human individuals. Only in-frame clones appear in the TCRdb table, and some are missing; sequencing was by immunoSEQ multiplex PCR. The sample includes about 480,000 clones, about 75% of them seen just once. The sample taken for sequencing was PBMCs. These receptors were taken from a woman in her forties in good health. Some clones in this sample may be carry-over from other donors' samples.

This clone was detected only a few times. V gene TRBV5-1 combines with J gene TRBJ2-3; unclear D gene. Between the trimmed V and J ends, which lost 6 bases and 2 bases, there was a span of 13 bases. Germline CDR1 SGHRS, CDR2 YFSETQ. The CDR3 extends over 14 amino acids. This CDR3 reads CASKTTVDTDTQYF. CDR3 nucleotide sequence: TGCGCCAGCAAGACGACGGTGGACACAGATACGCAGTATTTT. Looking up the rest from reference TRBV5-1 and TRBJ2-3 gives the full variable domain: KAGVTQTPRYLIKTRGQQVTLSCSPISGHRSVSWYQQTPGQGLQFLFEYFSETQRNKGNFPGRFSGRQFSNSRSEMNVSTLELGDSALYLCASKTTVDTDTQYFGPGTRLTVL.

The V call is TRBV19, the J call TRBJ2-7; weak D call: TRBD2 (5 bases). This CDR3 spans 15 amino acids. Looked up from germline, CDR1 is LNHDA and CDR2 is SQIVND (reference sequence). V was clipped by 3 bases and J by 2 bases, with 14 bases between them. DNA for the CDR3: TGTGCCAGTAGTATTCCGGGCAGCGGAGCCTACGAGCAGTACTTC. It is translated as CASSIPGSGAYEQYF.